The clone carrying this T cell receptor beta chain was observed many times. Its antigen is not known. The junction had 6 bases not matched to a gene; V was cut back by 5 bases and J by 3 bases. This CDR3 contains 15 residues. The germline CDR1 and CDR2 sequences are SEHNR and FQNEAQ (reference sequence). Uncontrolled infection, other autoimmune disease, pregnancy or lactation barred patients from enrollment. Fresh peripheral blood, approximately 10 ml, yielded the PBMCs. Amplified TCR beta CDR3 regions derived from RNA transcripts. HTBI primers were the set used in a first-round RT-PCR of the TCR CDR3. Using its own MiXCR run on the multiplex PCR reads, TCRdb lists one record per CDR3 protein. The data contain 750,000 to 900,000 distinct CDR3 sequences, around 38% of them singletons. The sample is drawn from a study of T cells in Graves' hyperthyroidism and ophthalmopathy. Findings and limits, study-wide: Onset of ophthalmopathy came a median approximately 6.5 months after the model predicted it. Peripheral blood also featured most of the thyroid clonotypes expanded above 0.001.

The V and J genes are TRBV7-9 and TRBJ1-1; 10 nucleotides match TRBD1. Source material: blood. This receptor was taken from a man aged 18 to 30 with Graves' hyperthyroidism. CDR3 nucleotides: TGTGCCAGCAGCGAAACTGGACAGGGGGACACTGAAGCTTTCTTT. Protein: CASSETGQGDTEAFF.